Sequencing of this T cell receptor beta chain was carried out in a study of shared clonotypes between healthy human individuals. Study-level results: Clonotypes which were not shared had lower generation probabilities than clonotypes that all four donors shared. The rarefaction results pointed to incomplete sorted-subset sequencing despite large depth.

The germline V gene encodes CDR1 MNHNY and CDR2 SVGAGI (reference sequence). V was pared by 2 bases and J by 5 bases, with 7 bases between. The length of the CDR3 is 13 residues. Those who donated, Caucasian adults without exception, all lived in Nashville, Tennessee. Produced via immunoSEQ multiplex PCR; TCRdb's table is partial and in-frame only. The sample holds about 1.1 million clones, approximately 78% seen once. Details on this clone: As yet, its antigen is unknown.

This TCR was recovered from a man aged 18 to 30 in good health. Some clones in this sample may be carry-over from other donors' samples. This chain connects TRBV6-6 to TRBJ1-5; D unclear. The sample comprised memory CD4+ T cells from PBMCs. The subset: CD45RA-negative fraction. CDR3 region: CASSYIGHQPQHF. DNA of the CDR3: TGTGCCAGCAGTTACATAGGTCATCAGCCCCAGCATTTT.